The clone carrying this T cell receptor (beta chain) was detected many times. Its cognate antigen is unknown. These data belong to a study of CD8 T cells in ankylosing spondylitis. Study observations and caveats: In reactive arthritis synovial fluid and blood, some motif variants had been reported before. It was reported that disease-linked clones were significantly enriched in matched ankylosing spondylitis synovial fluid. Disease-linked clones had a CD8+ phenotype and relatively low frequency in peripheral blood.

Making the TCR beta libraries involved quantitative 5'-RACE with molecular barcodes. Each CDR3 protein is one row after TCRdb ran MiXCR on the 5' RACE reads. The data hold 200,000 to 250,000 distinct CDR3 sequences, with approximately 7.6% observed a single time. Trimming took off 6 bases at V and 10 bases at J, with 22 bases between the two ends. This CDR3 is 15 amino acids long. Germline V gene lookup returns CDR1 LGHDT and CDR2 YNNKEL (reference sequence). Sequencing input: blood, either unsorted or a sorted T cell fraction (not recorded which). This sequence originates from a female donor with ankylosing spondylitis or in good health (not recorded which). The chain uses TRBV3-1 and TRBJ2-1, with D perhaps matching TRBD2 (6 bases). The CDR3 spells CASSRREAPIKEQFF. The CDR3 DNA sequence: TGTGCCAGCAGTCGTAGGGAGGCGCCTATCAAGGAGCAGTTCTTC.